This passage covers 30 T cell receptor beta chains from one sample sequenced in a study of beta chain features in type 1 diabetes. Expressed TCRB transcripts were sequenced because the entire RNA isolate underwent reverse transcription. Measured with immunoSEQ multiplex PCR; TCRdb has only the in-frame clones, and not every one. The sample yields a few hundred thousand clones, more than 13% seen once. Sequencing was done on a sample of naive CD4+ T cells from blood. Every receptor here comes from a woman younger than 35 in good health.

The CDR3 coding sequence is TGTGCCAGCAGTTTATACGGGACTAGCGTCTACGAGCAGTACTTC. It encodes CASSLYGTSVYEQYF. V is TRBV27 and J is TRBJ2-7; TRBD2 matches at 10 bases. V shed 1 base and J 3 bases; nucleotides not matched to a gene: 3. There are 15 residues in the CDR3. Germline V gene sequence: CDR1 MNHEY, CDR2 SMNVEV (reference sequence).

In this sample, this clone turned up a few times. This sequence joins TRBV20-1 and TRBJ1-2; D is uncertain. The CDR3 sequence is 10 residues long. Trimming took off 3 bases at V and 6 bases at J, with 5 bases between the two ends. Germline V gene sequence: CDR1 DFQATT, CDR2 SNEGSKA (reference sequence). The DNA for the CDR3 is TGCAGTGCTAGTACTGATGGCTACACCTTC. Protein: CSASTDGYTF.

This clone appeared a few times. The CDR3 here is CASSSTGQETQYF. CDR3 sequence (DNA): TGTGCCAGCAGCTCCACAGGGCAAGAGACCCAGTACTTC. The chain is built from TRBV7-9 and TRBJ2-5, with D perhaps TRBD1 (6 bases). The V and J ends lost 4 bases and 2 bases respectively, with 8 bases between them. This CDR3 contains 13 residues. The germline V gene has CDR1 SEHNR and CDR2 FQNEAQ (reference sequence).

There are a few counts of this clone. The chain carries TRBV27 and TRBJ1-2, with TRBD1 matching 7 bases. This CDR3 is 15 amino acids long. With 6 bases clipped from V and 1 base from J, the junction kept 8 bases outside the gene matches. Per the germline V gene, CDR1 is MNHEY and CDR2 is SMNVEV (reference sequence). In nucleotides, the CDR3 is TGTGCCAGCAGGGAAGGACAGGCATATAACTATGGCTACACCTTC. Translation gives CASREGQAYNYGYTF.

The sample holds a few counts of this clone. The chain has TRBV20-1 and TRBJ2-7; perhaps TRBD2 as D (5 bases). This CDR3 is 10 amino acids long. Germline V gene lookup returns CDR1 DFQATT and CDR2 SNEGSKA (reference sequence). CDR3 DNA: TGCAGCGCAAAGAGGGACGAGCAGTACTTC. It codes for CSAKRDEQYF.

This chain uses TRBV28 with TRBJ1-2; no firm D call. The CDR3 runs to 11 residues. The germline gives CDR1 MDHEN, CDR2 SYDVKM. V shed 11 bases and J shed 0 bases, with 7 bases lying between them. The CDR3 sequence is CAGQSNYGYTF. The CDR3 DNA sequence: TGTGCCGGGCAGTCTAACTATGGCTACACCTTC.

The chain employs TRBV30 and TRBJ2-1, with 11 bases that match TRBD2. The CDR3 length is 14 residues. V was pared by 4 bases and J by 7 bases, with 6 bases of the junction left unmatched. From germline, CDR1 is GTSNPN and CDR2 SVGIG (reference sequence). CDR3 sequence: CAWTSGRFGNEQFF. The CDR3 DNA reads TGTGCCTGGACTAGCGGGAGGTTCGGAAATGAGCAGTTCTTC.

This clone occurred a few times. The chain uses TRBV23-1 and TRBJ1-1; maybe TRBD1 (6 bases). TRBV23-1 is identified as an open reading frame with a role that is uncertain. Trimming stripped 4 bases from V and 10 bases from J, with 13 bases between. The CDR3 extends over 12 amino acids. The CDR3 reads CASSRHRVGAFF. DNA of the CDR3: TGCGCCAGCAGTCGCCACAGGGTTGGAGCTTTCTTT.

This clone was detected a few times. The chain employs TRBV6-5 and TRBJ2-2; D gene unclear. The CDR3 contains 13 residues. Germline loops: CDR1 MNHEY, CDR2 SVGAGI. V was cut by 6 bases and J by 4 bases, with 9 bases left in between. The CDR3 region has the DNA TGTGCCAGCAGGTCCCGCAGCACCGGGGAGCTGTTTTTT. This sequence encodes CASRSRSTGELFF.

DNA of the CDR3: TGCGCCAGCAGCCAAGTAACCCGGTCTCAAGAGACCCAGTACTTC. Translation gives CASSQVTRSQETQYF. The chain has TRBV4-1 and TRBJ2-5, with D unresolved. Per germline, CDR1 MGHRA and CDR2 YSYEKL. Trimming took 1 base from V and 2 from J, leaving 11 bases between them. CDR3 length: 15 amino acids.

The chain is built from TRBV19 and TRBJ2-1, with D perhaps TRBD1 (5 bases). Germline V lookup: CDR1 LNHDA, CDR2 SQIVND (reference sequence). Deletions cut 6 bases from V and 4 bases from J, with 10 bases between. CDR3 length: 13 residues. The DNA for the CDR3 is TGTGCCAGTAGCGATCAGGGATACAATGAGCAGTTCTTC. Translation: CASSDQGYNEQFF.

Only a few counts were recorded for this clone. The CDR3 DNA sequence: TGTGCCAGCATGAGGCAGACAGGATACAATGAGCAGTTCTTC. It translates to CASMRQTGYNEQFF. The genes are TRBV2 and TRBJ2-1; tentative D call: TRBD1 (6 bases). CDR3 length: 14 residues. V lost 7 bases and J lost 4, with 14 bases in between. Germline lookup yields CDR1 SNHLY and CDR2 FYNNEI.

The chain joins TRBV7-2 to TRBJ2-1; TRBD2 aligns across 13 bases. The CDR3 sequence is 17 residues long. V lost 3 bases and J lost 10; bases outside the gene matches: 12. Looked up from germline, CDR1 is SGHTA and CDR2 is FQGNSA. The CDR3 sequence: CASSFPTSGRSVREQFF. DNA of the CDR3: TGTGCCAGCAGCTTCCCGACTAGCGGGAGGTCGGTCCGGGAGCAGTTCTTC. The variable domain in full, completed from reference TRBV7-2 and TRBJ2-1, reads GAGVSQSPSNKVTEKGKDVELRCDPISGHTALYWYRQSLGQGLEFLIYFQGNSAPDKSGLPSDRFSAERTGGSVSTLTIQRTQQEDSAVYLCASSFPTSGRSVREQFFGPGTRLTVL.

This clone was detected a few times. The J gene is TRBJ1-5, the V gene TRBV30; TRBD1 is a possible D gene (5 bases). V lost 7 bases to trimming and J lost 0 bases, with 16 bases between them. Germline V gives CDR1 GTSNPN, CDR2 SVGIG (reference sequence). This CDR3 region has 15 residues. CDR3 bases: TGTGCCTTCGGGGGGAGGATCTTTAGCAATCAGCCCCAGCATTTT. It codes for CAFGGRIFSNQPQHF.

This clone was seen a handful of times. The chain is built from TRBV28 and TRBJ1-1, with a weak D call TRBD1 (6 bases). Germline V lookup: CDR1 MDHEN, CDR2 SYDVKM. The CDR3 has 17 residues. V was clipped by 4 bases and J by 5 bases, with 23 bases between them. The chain's CDR3 is CASSSFRRGGQRTEAFF. Written as DNA, the CDR3 is TGTGCCAGCAGTTCATTCCGTCGCGGGGGGCAGAGGACTGAAGCTTTCTTT.

The rearrangement uses TRBV5-4 and TRBJ2-3, with D perhaps TRBD2 (7 bases). The length of the CDR3 is 15 residues. CDR1 is SGHNT and CDR2 is YYREEE in the germline V gene (reference sequence). The V gene lost 4 bases and the J gene lost 0 bases, with 12 bases spanning the gap. CDR3 residues: CASSPGGSSTDTQYF. The CDR3 DNA is TGTGCCAGCAGCCCGGGGGGCTCCAGCACAGATACGCAGTATTTT. The full variable domain, its missing parts supplied by reference TRBV5-4 and TRBJ2-3, is ETGVTQSPTHLIKTRGQQVTLRCSSQSGHNTVSWYQQALGQGPQFIFQYYREEENGRGNFPPRFSGLQFPNYSSELNVNALELDDSALYLCASSPGGSSTDTQYFGPGTRLTVL.

This clone was picked up a small number of times. The genes are TRBV30 and TRBJ2-5, with D tentatively TRBD1 (6 bases). Germline CDR1 is GTSNPN and CDR2 is SVGIG (reference sequence). V was cut by 5 bases and J by 5 bases, with 12 bases left in between. The CDR3 has 12 residues. DNA for the CDR3: TGTGCCTGGGCAGGGGTATGGGAGACCCAGTACTTC. Amino acids: CAWAGVWETQYF.

This chain connects TRBV2 to TRBJ2-5; tentative D call: TRBD2 (5 bases). V lost 7 bases to trimming and J lost 0 bases, with 9 bases between them. This CDR3 is built from 13 residues. Germline lookup yields CDR1 SNHLY and CDR2 FYNNEI. The CDR3 here is CASKKDYQETQYF. DNA for the CDR3: TGTGCCAGCAAGAAGGACTACCAAGAGACCCAGTACTTC.

This clone has only a few counts. This CDR3 reads CSVGDRNNQPQHF. Written as DNA, the CDR3 is TGCAGCGTTGGAGACAGAAACAATCAGCCCCAGCATTTT. V gene TRBV29-1 combines with J gene TRBJ1-5; tentatively, D is TRBD1 (5 bases). From germline, CDR1 is SQVTM and CDR2 ANQGSEA. This CDR3 is 13 amino acids long. Trimming shortened V by 4 bases and J by 3 bases, and 10 bases separated the two germline ends.

This clone has more than one count but fewer than ten. The J gene is TRBJ2-2, the V gene TRBV29-1, with TRBD2 matching 8 bases. Germline V gene data show CDR1 as SQVTM and CDR2 as ANQGSEA. V was pared by 4 bases and J by 3 bases, with 4 bases of the junction left unmatched. The CDR3 contains 14 residues. Here the CDR3 DNA reads TGCAGCGTTGTCGGGACTAGATACACCGGGGAGCTGTTTTTT. Protein sequence: CSVVGTRYTGELFF.

This clone was seen only a few times. The chain has TRBV6-6 and TRBJ1-1; D is unresolved. V dropped 5 bases and J dropped 0 bases, with 7 bases sitting between them. The CDR3 totals 13 residues. Germline values: CDR1 MNHNY, CDR2 SVGAGI (reference sequence). The CDR3 DNA follows: TGTGCCAGCAGTCCGAACATGAACACTGAAGCTTTCTTT. It encodes CASSPNMNTEAFF.

V and J are TRBV30 and TRBJ2-1; a weak D match, TRBD2 (6 bases). This CDR3 region has 13 residues. Germline CDR1 GTSNPN, CDR2 SVGIG (reference sequence). V lost 2 bases to trimming and J lost 6 bases, with 11 bases between them. The CDR3 spells CAWSRDSVNEQFF. As DNA, the CDR3 is TGTGCCTGGAGTCGGGACTCCGTCAATGAGCAGTTCTTC.

The table lists this clone with a few counts. V usage is TRBV4-1 and J usage is TRBJ1-2, with 7 nucleotides matching TRBD1. Germline CDR1 reads MGHRA; CDR2 reads YSYEKL. This CDR3 region has 17 residues. V lost 4 bases to trimming and J lost 8 bases; unmatched junction nucleotides: 19. DNA of the CDR3: TGCGCCAGCAGCCGCCCGCCTATTGACAGGGAATCGAAAGGCTACACCTTC. Amino acids: CASSRPPIDRESKGYTF.

The sample holds a few counts of this clone. The J gene is TRBJ1-2, the V gene TRBV28; D perhaps matches TRBD1 (6 bases). V was shortened by 7 bases and J by 7 bases, with 19 bases between the two germline ends. Germline V lookup: CDR1 MDHEN, CDR2 SYDVKM. This CDR3 has 14 residues. The CDR3 protein is CASTMTGTSPGYTF. Written as DNA, the CDR3 is TGTGCCAGCACCATGACCGGGACAAGCCCTGGCTACACCTTC.

The gene calls are TRBV14 and TRBJ2-1; D remains ambiguous. The CDR3 extends over 18 amino acids. In germline, CDR1 is SGHDN, CDR2 FVKESK. The germline V and J ends were trimmed by 0 bases and 5 bases, with 20 bases remaining between them. This CDR3 is CASSQDLVVLPVDNEQFF. The CDR3 nucleotides are TGTGCCAGCAGCCAAGATCTTGTGGTTCTGCCGGTTGACAATGAGCAGTTCTTC.

The V call is TRBV4-3, the J call TRBJ2-3; D perhaps matches TRBD2 (5 bases). Looked up from germline, CDR1 is LGHNA and CDR2 is YSLEER. The CDR3 covers 15 residues. The germline V and J ends were trimmed by 2 bases and 5 bases, with 14 bases remaining between them. The CDR3 DNA reads as TGCGCCAGCAGCCAAAGGCTATTGGGGAGAGATACGCAGTATTTT. As protein: CASSQRLLGRDTQYF.

The chain has TRBV29-1 and TRBJ2-7, with TRBD1 matching 7 bases. Trimming cost V 5 bases and J 6 bases; bases outside gene matches: 10. The germline CDR1 and CDR2 sequences are SQVTM and ANQGSEA. The CDR3 has 13 amino acids. CDR3 loop: CSVNRGFMGEQYF. The DNA of the CDR3 is TGCAGCGTTAACAGGGGCTTCATGGGCGAGCAGTACTTC.

As regards this clone: This specimen includes other DNA sequences encoding the same CDR3. This chain uses TRBV28 with TRBJ1-1, with 7 bases aligning to TRBD1. J was trimmed by 5 bases and V by 2 bases; bases with no gene match: 2. CDR1 is MDHEN, CDR2 SYDVKM, per germline. The CDR3 consists of 13 residues. The CDR3 DNA follows: TGTGCCAGCAGTTTAGACAGGGTGACTGAAGCTTTCTTT. Encoded protein: CASSLDRVTEAFF.

J is TRBJ1-1 and V is TRBV19; TRBD1 is a possible D gene (5 bases). The V end lost 3 bases, the J end lost 4 bases, and 12 bases lay between the germline ends. The CDR3 runs 14 residues. The germline V gene encodes CDR1 LNHDA and CDR2 SQIVND (reference sequence). The CDR3 loop is CASSMAGRATEAFF. The CDR3 DNA is TGTGCCAGTAGTATGGCAGGGAGGGCCACTGAAGCTTTCTTT.

This clone was found a few times. The gene calls are TRBV30 and TRBJ2-7; no clear D gene. The length of the CDR3 is 13 residues. Germline V gene data show CDR1 as GTSNPN and CDR2 as SVGIG (reference sequence). V was pared by 2 bases and J by 5 bases, with 13 bases between. CDR3 sequence: CAWSPPSRNEQYF. CDR3 DNA sequence: TGTGCCTGGAGTCCTCCCTCCCGTAACGAGCAGTACTTC. Filled out from reference TRBV30 and TRBJ2-7, the complete variable domain reads SQTIHQWPATLVQPVGSPLSLECTVEGTSNPNLYWYRQAAGRGLQLLFYSVGIGQISSEVPQNLSASRPQDRQFILSSKKLLLSDSGFYLCAWSPPSRNEQYFGPGTRLTVT.